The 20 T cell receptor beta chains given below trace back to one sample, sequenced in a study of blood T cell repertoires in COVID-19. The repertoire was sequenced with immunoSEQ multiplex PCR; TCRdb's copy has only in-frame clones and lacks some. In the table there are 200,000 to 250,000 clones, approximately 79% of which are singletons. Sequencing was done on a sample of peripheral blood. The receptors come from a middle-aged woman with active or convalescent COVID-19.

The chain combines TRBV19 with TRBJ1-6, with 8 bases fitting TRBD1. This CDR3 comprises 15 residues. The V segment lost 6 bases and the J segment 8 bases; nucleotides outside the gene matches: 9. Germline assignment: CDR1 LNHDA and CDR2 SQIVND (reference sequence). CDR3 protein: CASRGAGGRYSPLHF. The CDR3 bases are TGTGCCAGTAGGGGGGCAGGGGGCAGATATTCACCCCTCCACTTT.

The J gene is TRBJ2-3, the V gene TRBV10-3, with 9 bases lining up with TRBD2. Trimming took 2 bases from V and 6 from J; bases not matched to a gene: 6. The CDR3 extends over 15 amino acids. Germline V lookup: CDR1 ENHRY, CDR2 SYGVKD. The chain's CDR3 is CAISEPGGLADTQYF. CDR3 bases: TGTGCCATCAGTGAGCCAGGGGGACTAGCTGATACGCAGTATTTT.

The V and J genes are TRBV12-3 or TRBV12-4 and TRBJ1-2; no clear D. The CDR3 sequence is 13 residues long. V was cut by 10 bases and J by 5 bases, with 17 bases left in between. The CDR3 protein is CAIQDGGIYGYTF. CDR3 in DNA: TGTGCCATCCAAGACGGAGGGATTTATGGCTACACCTTC.

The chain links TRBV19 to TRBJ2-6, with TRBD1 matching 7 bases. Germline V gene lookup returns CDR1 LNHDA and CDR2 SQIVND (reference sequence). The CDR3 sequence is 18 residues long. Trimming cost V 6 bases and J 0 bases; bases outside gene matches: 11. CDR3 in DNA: TGTGCCAGTAGCAGAGGGGACAGTAGTCCCTCTGGGGCCAACGTCCTGACTTTC. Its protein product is CASSRGDSSPSGANVLTF.

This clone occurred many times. The CDR3 DNA reads as TGTGCCAGCAGTGGGACAGGGGGTTACAGCAATCAGCCCCAGCATTTT. Protein sequence: CASSGTGGYSNQPQHF. The gene calls are TRBV6-1 and TRBJ1-5, with 10 bases fitting TRBD1. Germline V gene lookup returns CDR1 MNHNS and CDR2 SASEGT. After removal of 4 bases from V and 1 base from J, the junction contained 4 bases not matched to a gene. This CDR3 is 16 amino acids long.

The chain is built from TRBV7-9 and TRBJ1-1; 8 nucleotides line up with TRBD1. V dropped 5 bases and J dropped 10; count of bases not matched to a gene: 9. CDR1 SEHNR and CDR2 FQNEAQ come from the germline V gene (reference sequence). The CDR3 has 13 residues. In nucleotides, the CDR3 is TGTGCCAGCAGCACCGGACAGGGCCGCCGAGCTTTCTTT. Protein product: CASSTGQGRRAFF.

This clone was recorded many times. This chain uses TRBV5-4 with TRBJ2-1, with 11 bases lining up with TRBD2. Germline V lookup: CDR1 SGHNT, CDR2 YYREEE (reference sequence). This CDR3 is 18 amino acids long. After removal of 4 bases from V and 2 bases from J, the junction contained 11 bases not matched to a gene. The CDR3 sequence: CASSLGLAGGLTYNEQFF. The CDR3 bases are TGTGCCAGCAGCCTGGGGCTAGCGGGGGGCCTAACCTACAATGAGCAGTTCTTC. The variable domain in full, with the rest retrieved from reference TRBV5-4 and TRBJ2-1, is ETGVTQSPTHLIKTRGQQVTLRCSSQSGHNTVSWYQQALGQGPQFIFQYYREEENGRGNFPPRFSGLQFPNYSSELNVNALELDDSALYLCASSLGLAGGLTYNEQFFGPGTRLTVL.

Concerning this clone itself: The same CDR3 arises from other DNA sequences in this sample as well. The CDR3 sequence is CASSSNYEQYF. DNA for the CDR3: TGTGCCAGCAGCTCCAATTACGAGCAGTACTTC. The V gene is TRBV11-2, the J gene TRBJ2-7; D is ambiguous. CDR1 and CDR2 from the germline V gene are SGHAT and FQNNGV. Trimming removed 4 bases at V and 4 bases at J, with 5 bases between. The CDR3 has 11 amino acids.

In DNA form, the CDR3 reads TGCGCCAGCAGCAATGGACTCACCGGGGAGCTGTTTTTT. Its translation: CASSNGLTGELFF. The chain joins TRBV5-1 to TRBJ2-2; maybe TRBD2 (5 bases). This CDR3 is 13 amino acids long. Trimming took off 4 bases at V and 4 bases at J, with 8 bases between the two ends. In germline, CDR1 is SGHRS, CDR2 YFSETQ.

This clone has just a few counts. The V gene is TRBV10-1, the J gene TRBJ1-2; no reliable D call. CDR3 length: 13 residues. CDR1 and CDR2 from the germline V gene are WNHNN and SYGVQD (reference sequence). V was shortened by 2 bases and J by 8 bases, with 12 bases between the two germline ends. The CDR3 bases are TGCGCCAGCAGTGAGGATGCGGGTAGCGGCTACACCTTC. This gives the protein CASSEDAGSGYTF.

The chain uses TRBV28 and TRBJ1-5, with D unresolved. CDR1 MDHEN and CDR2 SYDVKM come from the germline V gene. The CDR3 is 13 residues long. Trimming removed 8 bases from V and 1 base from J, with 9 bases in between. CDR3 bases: TGTGCCAGCCGCGCGGAGAGCAATCAGCCCCAGCATTTT. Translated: CASRAESNQPQHF.

The DNA for the CDR3 is TGTGCCAGCAGCGTCGGGTACGGGCAGCCCCAGCATTTT. Translated: CASSVGYGQPQHF. The chain recombines TRBV7-3 with TRBJ1-5, with D uncertain. The CDR3 is 13 residues long. Germline CDR1 SGHTA, CDR2 FQGTGA. V was shortened by 5 bases and J by 7 bases, with 12 bases between the two germline ends.

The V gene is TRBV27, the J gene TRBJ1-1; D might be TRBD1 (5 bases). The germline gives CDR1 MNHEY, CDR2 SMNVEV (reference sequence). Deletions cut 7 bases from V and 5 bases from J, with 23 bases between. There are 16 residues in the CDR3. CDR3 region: CASTRDGGFGGTEAFF. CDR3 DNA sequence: TGTGCCAGCACCCGAGACGGGGGGTTCGGCGGGACTGAAGCTTTCTTT.

CDR3 in DNA: TGCGCCAGCAGGGTCGGAACCGCGGGCACTGAAGCTTTCTTT. Protein product: CASRVGTAGTEAFF. The chain recombines TRBV5-1 with TRBJ1-1; no clear D. The CDR3 loop spans 14 amino acids. V gave up 5 bases and J gave up 4 bases, with 15 bases separating them. Germline V gene lookup returns CDR1 SGHRS and CDR2 YFSETQ. The full variable domain, rest sourced from reference TRBV5-1 and TRBJ1-1, is KAGVTQTPRYLIKTRGQQVTLSCSPISGHRSVSWYQQTPGQGLQFLFEYFSETQRNKGNFPGRFSGRQFSNSRSEMNVSTLELGDSALYLCASRVGTAGTEAFFGQGTRLTVV.

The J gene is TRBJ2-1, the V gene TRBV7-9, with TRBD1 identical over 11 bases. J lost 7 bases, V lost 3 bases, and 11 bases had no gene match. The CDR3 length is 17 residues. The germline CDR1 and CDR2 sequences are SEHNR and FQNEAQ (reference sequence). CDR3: CASSFGTGGLQANEQFF. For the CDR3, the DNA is TGTGCCAGCAGCTTTGGGACAGGGGGTCTTCAGGCGAATGAGCAGTTCTTC. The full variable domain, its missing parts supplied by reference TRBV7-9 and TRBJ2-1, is DTGVSQNPRHKITKRGQNVTFRCDPISEHNRLYWYRQTLGQGPEFLTYFQNEAQLEKSRLLSDRFSAERPKGSFSTLEIQRTEQGDSAMYLCASSFGTGGLQANEQFFGPGTRLTVL.

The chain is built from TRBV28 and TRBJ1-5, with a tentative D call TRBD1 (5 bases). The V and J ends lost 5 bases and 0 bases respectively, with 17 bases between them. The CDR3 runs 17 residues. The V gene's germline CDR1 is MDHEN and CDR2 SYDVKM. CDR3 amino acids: CASSPFDSGPSNQPQHF. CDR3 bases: TGTGCCAGCAGTCCCTTCGACTCAGGGCCTAGCAATCAGCCCCAGCATTTT.

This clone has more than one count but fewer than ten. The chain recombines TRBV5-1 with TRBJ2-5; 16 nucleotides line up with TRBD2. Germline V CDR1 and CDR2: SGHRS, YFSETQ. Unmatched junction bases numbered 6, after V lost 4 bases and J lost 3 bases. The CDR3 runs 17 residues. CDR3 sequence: CASSPGLAGGPEETQYF. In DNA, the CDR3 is TGCGCCAGCAGCCCGGGACTAGCGGGGGGGCCGGAAGAGACCCAGTACTTC. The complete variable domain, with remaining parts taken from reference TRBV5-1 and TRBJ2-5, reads KAGVTQTPRYLIKTRGQQVTLSCSPISGHRSVSWYQQTPGQGLQFLFEYFSETQRNKGNFPGRFSGRQFSNSRSEMNVSTLELGDSALYLCASSPGLAGGPEETQYFGPGTRLLVL.

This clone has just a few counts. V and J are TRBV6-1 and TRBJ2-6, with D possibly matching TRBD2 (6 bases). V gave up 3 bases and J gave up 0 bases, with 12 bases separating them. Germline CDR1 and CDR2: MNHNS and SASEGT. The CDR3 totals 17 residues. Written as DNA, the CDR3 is TGTGCCAGCAGTGAGGTAGCGGCCCTCTCTGGGGCCAACGTCCTGACTTTC. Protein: CASSEVAALSGANVLTF.

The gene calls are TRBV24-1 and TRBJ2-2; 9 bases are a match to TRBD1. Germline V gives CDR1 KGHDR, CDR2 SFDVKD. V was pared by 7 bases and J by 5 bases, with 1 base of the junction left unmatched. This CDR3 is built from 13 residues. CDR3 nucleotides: TGTGCCACCAGCGGACAGGGGACCGGGGAGCTGTTTTTT. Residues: CATSGQGTGELFF.

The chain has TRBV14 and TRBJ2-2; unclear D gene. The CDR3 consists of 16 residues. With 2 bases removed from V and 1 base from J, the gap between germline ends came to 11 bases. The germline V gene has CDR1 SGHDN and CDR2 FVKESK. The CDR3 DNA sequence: TGTGCCAGCAGCCAACACAGCATAAGGAACACCGGGGAGCTGTTTTTT. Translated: CASSQHSIRNTGELFF.